These 27 T cell receptor beta chains came from one sample sequenced in a study of blood T cell repertoires in COVID-19. Assay used: immunoSEQ multiplex PCR; TCRdb lists only in-frame clones, some missing. The data show about 140,000 clones, under 90% seen once. Sequenced material: peripheral blood. These receptors were collected from a human donor in a cohort sampled during active COVID-19.

The chain combines TRBV2 with TRBJ2-7; D is unclear. The CDR3 loop spans 14 amino acids. Trimming took off 2 bases at V and 4 bases at J, with 12 bases between the two ends. Germline-derived CDR1 and CDR2 are SNHLY and FYNNEI. The CDR3 DNA reads as TGTGCCAGCAGTGAAAGTAAGAGGTTTTACGAGCAGTACTTC. Its translation is CASSESKRFYEQYF.

The chain carries TRBV7-8 and TRBJ1-1; no clear D gene. The germline V and J ends were trimmed by 7 bases and 5 bases, with 17 bases remaining between them. The CDR3 is made up of 14 amino acids. CDR1 SGHVS and CDR2 FQNEAQ come from the germline V gene. The CDR3 nucleotides are TGTGCCAGCACCGATAGAGAGGGAGGGACTGAAGCTTTCTTT. Translated, it gives CASTDREGGTEAFF.

A word on this clone: Other DNA variants within this sample encode the same CDR3. The V and J genes are TRBV18 and TRBJ2-3; D unresolved. The germline V gene encodes CDR1 KGHSH and CDR2 LQKENI. The CDR3 totals 11 residues. V was cut by 3 bases and J by 6 bases, with 4 bases left in between. This chain's CDR3 is CASSPSDTQYF. DNA for the CDR3: TGTGCCAGCTCACCTTCGGATACGCAGTATTTT.

The chain joins TRBV6-5 to TRBJ1-1; weak D call: TRBD1 (5 bases). Trimming removed 7 bases from V and 0 bases from J, with 12 bases in between. Germline CDR1 is MNHEY and CDR2 is SVGAGI. The CDR3 has 14 residues. The CDR3 nucleotides are TGTGCCAGCATTTCGGGGGTTATGAACACTGAAGCTTTCTTT. It specifies CASISGVMNTEAFF.

This rearrangement joins TRBV12-3 or TRBV12-4 to TRBJ2-2; a possible D gene is TRBD2 (7 bases). The CDR3 extends over 12 amino acids. The V end lost 11 bases, the J end lost 6 bases, and 13 bases lay between the germline ends. The CDR3, as DNA: TGTGCCGTCGAGGGGGGGGCCGGGGAGCTGTTTTTT. Translating gives CAVEGGAGELFF.

V usage is TRBV29-1 and J usage is TRBJ2-1, with a tentative D call TRBD2 (6 bases). The CDR3 sequence is 15 residues long. V was shortened by 0 bases and J by 4 bases, with 13 bases between the two germline ends. Germline-derived CDR1 and CDR2 are SQVTM and ANQGSEA. The CDR3 DNA reads as TGCAGCGTTGAAGATGGCTCTGCGGGGTACAATGAGCAGTTCTTC. The encoded protein is CSVEDGSAGYNEQFF.

V gene TRBV2 combines with J gene TRBJ2-5; D uncertain. Between the trimmed V and J ends, which lost 4 bases and 7 bases, there was a span of 10 bases. The CDR3 has 12 amino acids. The germline V gene encodes CDR1 SNHLY and CDR2 FYNNEI. CDR3 sequence: CASSAARGTQYF. In DNA, the CDR3 is TGTGCCAGCAGTGCGGCCCGCGGGACCCAGTACTTC.

Only a few counts were recorded for this clone. The genes are TRBV19 and TRBJ1-5; D perhaps matches TRBD1 (5 bases). From germline, CDR1 is LNHDA and CDR2 SQIVND (reference sequence). CDR3 length equals 14 residues. V lost 0 bases and J 9 bases, leaving 12 bases between the germline ends. Here the CDR3 reads CASSIDRGGWPQHF. CDR3 sequence (DNA): TGTGCCAGTAGTATAGATCGGGGGGGTTGGCCCCAGCATTTT. The variable domain in full, completed from reference TRBV19 and TRBJ1-5, reads DGGITQSPKYLFRKEGQNVTLSCEQNLNHDAMYWYRQDPGQGLRLIYYSQIVNDFQKGDIAEGYSVSREKKESFPLTVTSAQKNPTAFYLCASSIDRGGWPQHFGDGTRLSIL.

This clone was seen just once. The rearrangement joins TRBV2 to TRBJ1-1; D is ambiguous. V was shortened by 7 bases and J by 4 bases, with 16 bases between the two germline ends. This CDR3 has 14 residues. From germline, CDR1 is SNHLY and CDR2 FYNNEI. The CDR3 loop is CASTPFSGSTEAFF. As DNA, the CDR3 is TGTGCCAGCACCCCATTCAGCGGGAGCACTGAAGCTTTCTTT.

The rearrangement uses TRBV27 and TRBJ1-5; 8 bases agree with TRBD1. This CDR3 spans 17 amino acids. V lost 4 bases to trimming and J lost 6 bases; unmatched junction nucleotides: 14. Per germline, CDR1 MNHEY and CDR2 SMNVEV (reference sequence). DNA for the CDR3: TGTGCCAGCAGTTCCGGACAGGGAAGGGTTGTCGGTCAGCCCCAGCATTTT. Its translation is CASSSGQGRVVGQPQHF.

The chain couples TRBV5-4 to TRBJ2-5; 10 nucleotides align to TRBD2. CDR1 is SGHNT and CDR2 is YYREEE in the germline V gene (reference sequence). This CDR3 comprises 14 residues. J gave up 5 bases and V 4 bases, and 5 bases lay outside the gene matches. CDR3 nucleotides: TGTGCCAGCAGCGCCAGCGGGGGGGCGGAGACCCAGTACTTC. It encodes CASSASGGAETQYF.

This clone was recorded many times. The genes are TRBV4-2 and TRBJ1-1; D unclear. V was trimmed by 0 bases and J by 11 bases, leaving 16 bases between them. Germline V gene sequence: CDR1 LGHNA, CDR2 YNFKEQ. This CDR3 spans 14 amino acids. The CDR3 sequence: CASSQENTEDFAFF. DNA of the CDR3: TGTGCCAGCAGCCAAGAGAATACCGAGGACTTTGCTTTCTTT.

V and J are TRBV3-1 (or the pseudogene TRBV3-2) and TRBJ1-2, with 10 bases fitting TRBD1. This CDR3 spans 14 amino acids. Germline V gene lookup returns CDR1 LGHDT and CDR2 YNNKEL (reference sequence). The V segment lost 4 bases and the J segment 6 bases; nucleotides outside the gene matches: 5. DNA for the CDR3: TGTGCCAGCAGCCGAGGGGGGACAGGGGATGGCTACACCTTC. This sequence encodes CASSRGGTGDGYTF.

The rearrangement links TRBV27 to TRBJ1-5; D remains ambiguous. Germline CDR1 MNHEY, CDR2 SMNVEV (reference sequence). The CDR3 covers 14 residues. Trimming left V 2 bases short and J 5 bases short, with 10 bases between. This chain's CDR3 is CASSLASGYQPQHF. CDR3 DNA sequence: TGTGCCAGCAGTTTAGCCTCAGGTTATCAGCCCCAGCATTTT.

V and J are TRBV2 and TRBJ1-3; no reliable D call. Trimming took 7 bases from V and 0 from J, leaving 16 bases between them. In germline, CDR1 is SNHLY, CDR2 FYNNEI. The CDR3 sequence is 16 residues long. CDR3 sequence: CASKVRGSISGNTIYF. For the CDR3, the DNA is TGTGCCAGCAAGGTGCGAGGAAGCATCTCTGGAAACACCATATATTTT. The full variable domain, in which reference TRBV2 and TRBJ1-3 provide the parts outside the CDR3, is EPEVTQTPSHQVTQMGQEVILRCVPISNHLYFYWYRQILGQKVEFLVSFYNNEISEKSEIFDDQFSVERPDGSNFTLKIRSTKLEDSAMYFCASKVRGSISGNTIYFGEGSWLTVV.

The chain carries TRBV6-5 and TRBJ1-2; TRBD1 matches 8 bases. Trimming removed 5 bases from V and 5 bases from J; junction bases left unmatched: 4. CDR1 is MNHEY and CDR2 is SVGAGI in the germline V gene. The CDR3 sequence is 13 residues long. The CDR3 loop is CASSRGTGYGYTF. The CDR3 bases are TGTGCCAGCAGTCGCGGGACAGGATATGGCTACACCTTC.

The chain couples TRBV6-1 to TRBJ1-1; D is uncertain. This CDR3 has 15 amino acids. Trimming took off 2 bases at V and 4 bases at J, with 14 bases between the two ends. Germline CDR1 reads MNHNS; CDR2 reads SASEGT. The CDR3 nucleotides are TGTGCCAGCAGTGAATTGGCTTCCTCAAGCACTGAAGCTTTCTTT. Encoded protein: CASSELASSSTEAFF.

J is TRBJ2-5 and V is TRBV5-5; D may be TRBD2 (6 bases). Trimming removed 5 bases from V and 1 base from J, with 9 bases in between. Looked up from germline, CDR1 is SGHKS and CDR2 is YYEKEE (reference sequence). This CDR3 has 13 residues. CDR3 nucleotides: TGTGCCAGCAGGGCGGAGGGCCAAGAGACCCAGTACTTC. Translating gives CASRAEGQETQYF. The full variable domain, in which reference TRBV5-5 and TRBJ2-5 provide the parts outside the CDR3, is DAGVTQSPTHLIKTRGQQVTLRCSPISGHKSVSWYQQVLGQGPQFIFQYYEKEERGRGNFPDRFSARQFPNYSSELNVNALLLGDSALYLCASRAEGQETQYFGPGTRLLVL.

In its sample, this clone was seen once. CDR3 sequence (DNA): TGTGCCAGTAGTATCTCCGGAGGGGGGGTGGAGGAGACCCAGTACTTC. It encodes CASSISGGGVEETQYF. The chain employs TRBV19 and TRBJ2-5; D may be TRBD2 (7 bases). The CDR3 has 16 amino acids. Between the trimmed V and J ends, which lost 3 bases and 5 bases, there was a span of 19 bases. Per germline, CDR1 LNHDA and CDR2 SQIVND (reference sequence).

The chain combines TRBV6-5 with TRBJ2-1, with TRBD2 identical over 10 bases. J was trimmed by 6 bases and V by 5 bases; bases with no gene match: 4. CDR1 is MNHEY and CDR2 is SVGAGI in the germline V gene. This CDR3 spans 14 amino acids. CDR3 bases: TGTGCCAGCAGTAGGCTAGCGGGGGTCAATGAGCAGTTCTTC. It codes for CASSRLAGVNEQFF.

This chain joins TRBV27 and TRBJ2-5, with 8 bases fitting TRBD2. Germline loops: CDR1 MNHEY, CDR2 SMNVEV (reference sequence). The CDR3 totals 16 residues. J lost 4 bases, V lost 7 bases, and 14 bases had no gene match. The CDR3 DNA sequence: TGTGCCAGCAAGGTGTTAGGTGGCGGGGGGACAGAGACCCAGTACTTC. The encoded protein is CASKVLGGGGTETQYF.

This chain uses TRBV29-1 with TRBJ2-7, with D possibly being TRBD2 (6 bases). Germline CDR1 SQVTM, CDR2 ANQGSEA. The CDR3 totals 12 residues. V was trimmed by 7 bases and J by 6 bases, leaving 16 bases between them. In nucleotides, the CDR3 is TGCAGCGCGGTGGAGGGCCGGGGCGAGCAGTACTTC. This gives the protein CSAVEGRGEQYF.

This clone has a count of ten or more. The chain links TRBV9 to TRBJ2-7, with TRBD2 as a possible D gene (7 bases). Trimming took off 0 bases at V and 2 bases at J, with 12 bases between the two ends. CDR1 is SGDLS, CDR2 YYNGEE, per germline. The CDR3 is 15 residues long. The CDR3 DNA is TGTGCCAGCAGCGTAGCGGGGGGCCTGCCCTACGAGCAGTACTTC. Protein: CASSVAGGLPYEQYF.

V usage is TRBV15 and J usage is TRBJ2-5; 8 bases agree with TRBD2. Trimming at V came to 0 bases and at J to 7 bases, leaving 10 bases not matched to a gene. CDR1 LNHNV and CDR2 YYDKDF come from the germline V gene (reference sequence). CDR3 size: 16 residues. CDR3 region: CATSRDRSGVGVTQYF. The CDR3 DNA reads as TGTGCCACCAGCAGAGATCGTAGCGGGGTAGGGGTGACCCAGTACTTC.

Only a few counts were recorded for this clone. J is TRBJ1-6 and V is TRBV21-1. TRBV21-1 is classified as a pseudogene. The CDR3 totals 20 residues. CDR3 nucleotides: TGTGCCAGCATCCTTTGGGGCCGGGACTTCAAAAGCTCCTATAATTCACCCCTCCACTTT. Translated, it gives CASILWGRDFKSSYNSPLHF.

This clone occurred once. The rearrangement uses TRBV3-1 (or the pseudogene TRBV3-2) and TRBJ1-2, with D perhaps TRBD1 (6 bases). CDR3 size: 15 residues. The V end lost 2 bases, the J end lost 5 bases, and 15 bases lay between the germline ends. Germline V gene lookup returns CDR1 LGHDT and CDR2 YNNKEL (reference sequence). The CDR3 spells CASSQRGGGSYGYTF. The CDR3 coding sequence is TGTGCCAGCAGCCAAAGGGGGGGCGGATCATATGGCTACACCTTC.

CDR3 in amino acids: CASSLGAGLNTEAFF. The DNA for the CDR3 is TGTGCCAGCAGCTTAGGAGCAGGGTTGAACACTGAAGCTTTCTTT. The chain has TRBV7-9 and TRBJ1-1, with D perhaps TRBD1 (5 bases). With 1 base removed from V and 0 bases from J, the gap between germline ends came to 9 bases. The length of the CDR3 is 15 residues. The germline V gene has CDR1 SEHNR and CDR2 FQNEAQ (reference sequence).